The text below deals with one T cell receptor (beta chain). Its specificity is not known. This entry comes from a study of cytomegalovirus exposure and HLA in healthy donors. PCR used 60 Vbeta primers and 13 Jbeta primers. TCRdb's copy holds only in-frame clones and misses some; the assay was immunoSEQ multiplex PCR. There are around 50,000 clones in the sample, with approximately 10% held by the top ten. CDR1 is LGHNA and CDR2 is YSLEER in the germline V gene. The V end was cut by 3 bases, the J end by 5 bases, with 10 bases between. The CDR3 runs 14 residues. Broader study findings: Later, TCR association rates were found to vary by HLA locus, highest for DRB1 and lowest for HLA-C. Later genetic work tied a missense DCLRE1C variant to beta-chain V and J trimming.

The receptor comes from a woman in her fifties or sixties in good health and CMV-seropositive. The sample consisted of PBMCs. The chain carries TRBV4-3 and TRBJ2-2, with D maybe TRBD1 (6 bases). CDR3 DNA sequence: TGCGCCAGCAGCCAGGCTGACAGGACCGGGGAGCTGTTTTTT. Translated: CASSQADRTGELFF.